These 14 T cell receptor beta chains were all obtained from the same sample, sequenced in a study of shared clonotypes between healthy human individuals. Some clones are missing from TCRdb's copy, which holds only in-frame ones; the method was immunoSEQ multiplex PCR. This table has approximately 1.9 million clones, approximately 92% appearing once. CD45RO-negative, CCR7-selected cells formed the naive CD8 fraction, which excluded terminally differentiated effector memory CD45RA+ cells. The specimen sequenced was naive CD8+ T cells from PBMCs. The receptor set was obtained from a man younger than 35 in good health. Some clones in this sample may be carry-over from other donors' samples.

The rearrangement uses TRBV4-3 and TRBJ2-6, with 8 bases aligning to TRBD2. V was pared by 1 base and J by 2 bases, with 1 base of the junction left unmatched. The CDR3 extends over 16 amino acids. In germline, CDR1 is LGHNA, CDR2 YSLEER. The CDR3 is CASSQAGGTGANVLTF. The CDR3, as DNA: TGCGCCAGCAGCCAAGCGGGAGGGACTGGGGCCAACGTCCTGACTTTC.

The chain has TRBV7-9 and TRBJ2-5; D not resolved. V dropped 3 bases and J dropped 4 bases, with 15 bases sitting between them. The CDR3 extends over 15 amino acids. Germline V gene data show CDR1 as SEHNR and CDR2 as FQNEAQ (reference sequence). This CDR3 is CASSFTSAPGETQYF. In DNA form, the CDR3 reads TGTGCCAGCAGCTTTACGTCAGCCCCGGGAGAGACCCAGTACTTC.

V usage is TRBV9 and J usage is TRBJ2-7; the D gene is possibly TRBD2 (6 bases). Trimming removed 0 bases at V and 0 bases at J, with 10 bases between. The CDR3 spans 15 residues. Germline values: CDR1 SGDLS, CDR2 YYNGEE. Here the CDR3 reads CASSVGDSGSYEQYF. CDR3 coding DNA: TGTGCCAGCAGCGTAGGTGATAGCGGCTCCTACGAGCAGTACTTC. The full variable domain, completed using reference TRBV9 and TRBJ2-7, is DSGVTQTPKHLITATGQRVTLRCSPRSGDLSVYWYQQSLDQGLQFLIQYYNGEERAKGNILERFSAQQFPDLHSELNLSSLELGDSALYFCASSVGDSGSYEQYFGPGTRLTVT.

The rearrangement joins TRBV19 to TRBJ2-7, with 7 positions matching TRBD2. This CDR3 is 13 amino acids long. Germline V gene data show CDR1 as LNHDA and CDR2 as SQIVND (reference sequence). The ends lost 9 bases at V and 0 bases at J; junction bases unmatched: 5. The CDR3 DNA reads as TGTGCCAGCGGTGCGGGGGTCTCCTACGAGCAGTACTTC. The encoded protein is CASGAGVSYEQYF. The full variable domain, completed using reference TRBV19 and TRBJ2-7, is DGGITQSPKYLFRKEGQNVTLSCEQNLNHDAMYWYRQDPGQGLRLIYYSQIVNDFQKGDIAEGYSVSREKKESFPLTVTSAQKNPTAFYLCASGAGVSYEQYFGPGTRLTVT.

This clone was found once. This chain links TRBV2 with TRBJ1-1, with a weak D call TRBD1 (5 bases). The CDR3 sequence is 13 residues long. With 10 bases removed from V and 4 bases from J, the gap between germline ends came to 16 bases. Germline CDR1 and CDR2: SNHLY and FYNNEI. CDR3 coding DNA: TGTGCCATAATTCTTGGGAGGGGCACTGAAGCTTTCTTT. Protein product: CAIILGRGTEAFF.

The J gene is TRBJ1-2, the V gene TRBV30, with D uncertain. The CDR3 sequence is 13 residues long. Per the germline V gene, CDR1 is GTSNPN and CDR2 is SVGIG (reference sequence). Deletions cut 2 bases from V and 2 bases from J, with 9 bases between. In nucleotides, the CDR3 is TGTGCCTGGAGTCTCGGATCAAACTATGGCTACACCTTC. Translated: CAWSLGSNYGYTF.

A word on this clone: One end of the junction does not line up with germline, which may come from a read error. V usage is TRBV19 and J usage is TRBJ1-3; no definite D call. Per germline, CDR1 LNHDA and CDR2 SQIVND (reference sequence). This CDR3 is 13 amino acids long. The chain's CDR3 is CASSLDSGNTIYF. DNA for the CDR3: TGTGCCAGTAGTTTAGATTCTGGAAACACCATATATTTT.

The rearrangement uses TRBV5-4 and TRBJ2-7; D is unclear. This CDR3 has 13 amino acids. Trimming stripped 0 bases from V and 5 bases from J, with 9 bases between. Looked up from germline, CDR1 is SGHNT and CDR2 is YYREEE (reference sequence). The CDR3 is CASSLEPFHEQYF. In nucleotides, the CDR3 is TGTGCCAGCAGCTTGGAGCCCTTTCACGAGCAGTACTTC.

The rearrangement uses TRBV5-1 and TRBJ2-2; D is ambiguous. Per germline, CDR1 SGHRS and CDR2 YFSETQ. CDR3 length equals 12 residues. V was cut by 4 bases and J by 8 bases, with 9 bases left in between. The CDR3 protein is CASSTPRGELFF. The CDR3 DNA reads TGCGCCAGCAGCACTCCTCGAGGGGAGCTGTTTTTT.

The V call is TRBV19, the J call TRBJ2-1; D is perhaps TRBD1 or TRBD2 (6 bases each). Germline CDR1 reads LNHDA; CDR2 reads SQIVND (reference sequence). Trimming left V 7 bases short and J 10 bases short, with 23 bases between. The CDR3 contains 15 residues. CDR3 loop: CASTLSGAGAPEQFF. In nucleotides, the CDR3 is TGTGCCAGTACCCTATCGGGGGCAGGGGCCCCCGAGCAGTTCTTC.

The CDR3 nucleotides read TGTGCCAGCAGCCCCGTTTTTGGGGGGCATGAGCAGTTCTTC. Translating gives CASSPVFGGHEQFF. The chain uses TRBV11-2 and TRBJ2-1, with D tentatively TRBD1 or TRBD2 (6 bases each). The CDR3 contains 14 residues. V was shortened by 5 bases and J by 8 bases, with 16 bases between the two germline ends. Germline CDR1 is SGHAT and CDR2 is FQNNGV.

In this sample, this clone turned up once. The chain joins TRBV9 to TRBJ2-1; TRBD2 matches at 12 bases. The CDR3 is made up of 15 amino acids. Germline loops: CDR1 SGDLS, CDR2 YYNGEE. V gave up 3 bases and J gave up 3 bases; unmatched junction bases: 1. The CDR3 is CASSGLAGDYNEQFF. The DNA of the CDR3 is TGTGCCAGCAGCGGACTAGCGGGGGACTACAATGAGCAGTTCTTC.

This sequence joins TRBV28 and TRBJ2-7; the match to TRBD2 covers 7 bases. This CDR3 contains 14 residues. The ends lost 3 bases at V and 4 bases at J; junction bases unmatched: 6. Per germline, CDR1 MDHEN and CDR2 SYDVKM. In nucleotides, the CDR3 is TGTGCCAGCAGTTTCGCGGGGGTCGGGTACGAGCAGTACTTC. Its protein product is CASSFAGVGYEQYF. The full variable domain, rest sourced from reference TRBV28 and TRBJ2-7, is DVKVTQSSRYLVKRTGEKVFLECVQDMDHENMFWYRQDPGLGLRLIYFSYDVKMKEKGDIPEGYSVSREKKERFSLILESASTNQTSMYLCASSFAGVGYEQYFGPGTRLTVT.

Regarding this clone: Other DNA sequences in the same sample also yield this CDR3. V is TRBV7-8 and J is TRBJ2-7; D is unclear. The CDR3 covers 14 residues. With 0 bases removed from V and 0 bases from J, the gap between germline ends came to 6 bases. Germline-derived CDR1 and CDR2 are SGHVS and FQNEAQ. In DNA form, the CDR3 reads TGTGCCAGCAGCTTAGCAGGAGACTCCTACGAGCAGTACTTC. Its protein is CASSLAGDSYEQYF.